A single T cell receptor (beta chain) is shown here with its context. Its specific antigen is unknown. Base qualities are not provided; no much larger clone lies one nucleotide away. This entry is derived from a study of PD-1 blockade in classical Hodgkin lymphoma (dated by TCRdb to 2020 to 2021). For the wider study: Nivolumab dosing was 3 mg/kg intravenously every 2 weeks, continuing until either disease progression or unacceptable toxicity. The study used CyTOF and TCR beta sequencing to define a peripheral blood immune signature of response to PD-1 blockade in classical Hodgkin lymphoma.

This specimen's time point label, interpreted: cycle 1 day 1 (C1D1), immediately before nivolumab initiation. Relapse after autologous stem cell transplantation had occurred in all trial patients, and cohorts A, B and C were distinguished by prior brentuximab vedotin exposure. The trial cohort included fewer than 60 patients with relapsed/refractory classical Hodgkin lymphoma, and each patient had a best overall response of complete response, partial response or progressive disease. Trial patients were treated with single-agent nivolumab in the multi-cohort phase II CheckMate 205 trial. An independent review committee assessed best overall response by applying the 2007 International Working Group response criteria. Trial PBMCs were obtained immediately prior to nivolumab initiation (C1D1) and on therapy at cycle 2 day 1 and cycle 4 day 1. Peripheral blood was collected in 8 mL Vacutainer Cell Preparation Tubes, from which PBMCs were isolated by centrifugation and then cryopreserved.

The trim is 4 bases for V and 2 bases for J, with a gap of 11 bases between the germline ends. CDR1 LNHDA and CDR2 SQIVND were looked up in the germline V gene (reference sequence). The CDR3 covers 15 residues, taking in both the cysteine and the phenylalanine. Only the CDR3 portion is preserved as DNA: 45 bases, with reading frame beginning at the first base. The Qiagen DNeasy kit was used to extract genomic DNA from unsorted PBMCs and from the negatively selected CD4+ and CD8+ fractions. TCR beta CDR3 regions were subjected to amplification by immunoSEQ multiplex PCR with primers that anneal to V and J segments. Amplification bias was minimized using a synthetic immune receptor repertoire, and residual bias was removed computationally after sequencing. The paper's data handling went like this. Repertoire diversity was quantified as the Shannon entropy index using custom Python scripts. Unsorted, CD4+ and CD8+ repertoires were analyzed separately, except in combined analyses where CD4+ and CD8+ sequences were merged in silico. Clonal expansion was defined as at least a 2-fold frequency increase after treatment relative to C1D1, with a pseudocount of 0.5 for undetected baseline clones. Singleton clones were defined as clones with 0 or 1 copy at C1D1, and non-singleton clones were defined as clones with 2 or more copies. Clones expanded in unsorted samples were annotated as CD4+, CD8+ or unknown by matching protein sequences in sorted samples from the same patient. Wilcoxon tests were applied to paired samples to test diversity changes from C1D1 to C4D1. TCRdb retrieved this table from immuneACCESS and kept in-frame rearrangements only. Not all clones are present; in checked studies, unresolved V genes account for under half, and no reason is known for the remainder. The DNA gave D and trimming, while V, J and clone size come from that table. Counted in this sample were 65,000 to 95,000 clones; 89% of them appeared once. Roughly a fifth of the sample lies in the top ten.

Overall study outcomes, separate from this receptor: Baseline TCR diversity was reported as lower in newly diagnosed patients than in healthy donors, and lower still in relapsed/refractory patients. Diversity was lower in patients who began nivolumab less than 1 year after ASCT, so these patients were left out of later analyses to avoid confounding by immune reconstitution. Among trial patients, those achieving complete response had baseline diversity similar to that of newly diagnosed patients, while diversity was significantly lower in partial responders and progressors. The study was restricted to a single clinical trial cohort, and the causes of repertoire differences, possibly disease activity or prior therapy, were left undefined. CD4+ but not CD8+ TCR diversity rose significantly by C4D1 (p=0.0027 vs p=0.16), most apparent in complete responders (p=0.02).

The input for sequencing was peripheral blood mononuclear cells (PBMCs), taken at baseline. Recombination joined TRBV19 with TRBJ2-2; tentative D gene TRBD1, with 8 bases matching. This receptor was taken from a human donor with classical Hodgkin lymphoma. The DNA sequence is given as TGTGCCAGTAGTAACAGGGGGGGCAACACCGGGGAGCTGTTTTTT. Its protein reads: CASSNRGGNTGELFF.